Shown below are 4 T cell receptor beta chains from a single sample sequenced in a study of T-cell reconstitution after alpha-beta-depleted transplantation in children. A TCRbeta library incorporating unique molecular identifiers was prepared. TCRdb re-derived calls from the PCR reads in MiXCR, one entry per CDR3 protein. The table has about 980,000 distinct CDR3 sequences, roughly 29% seen once. The sequences come from PBMCs, mostly from graft donor cells, collected 360 days after TCRalphabeta/CD19-depleted stem cell transplant. The receptors stem from a boy younger than two who had a stem cell transplant for SCID, so the T cells may come from the graft donor.

The V and J genes are TRBV29-1 and TRBJ2-1, with a weak D call TRBD2 (5 bases). The CDR3 covers 16 residues. Germline CDR1 reads SQVTM; CDR2 reads ANQGSEA. V lost 3 bases to trimming and J lost 0 bases, with 15 bases between them. The CDR3 nucleotides read TGCAGCGTTGAGGGGAAGGTGGGGAGCTCCTACAATGAGCAGTTCTTC. Its translation is CSVEGKVGSSYNEQFF.

The genes are TRBV27 and TRBJ2-3; D is uncertain. The germline V and J ends were trimmed by 7 bases and 0 bases, with 17 bases remaining between them. The length of the CDR3 is 16 residues. Germline values: CDR1 MNHEY, CDR2 SMNVEV (reference sequence). This CDR3 reads CASTPSGPESTDTQYF. As DNA, the CDR3 is TGTGCCAGCACCCCAAGTGGCCCAGAAAGCACAGATACGCAGTATTTT.

The table lists this clonotype with many counts. The genes are TRBV4-3 and TRBJ2-7; 10 bases match TRBD1. Germline assignment: CDR1 LGHNA and CDR2 YSLEER. The CDR3 extends over 16 amino acids. The V gene end was trimmed by 0 bases and the J gene end by 5 bases; junction bases not matched to a gene: 7. Here the CDR3 DNA reads TGCGCCAGCAGCCAAGATCTGGGACAGGGGACCGACGAGCAGTACTTC. Encoded protein: CASSQDLGQGTDEQYF.

This clonotype was observed a few times. The chain is built from TRBV29-1 and TRBJ2-1; D is uncertain. Germline V gene lookup returns CDR1 SQVTM and CDR2 ANQGSEA. This CDR3 spans 12 amino acids. With 7 bases removed from V and 7 bases from J, the gap between germline ends came to 14 bases. The CDR3 protein is CSGAATRNEQFF. CDR3 in DNA: TGCAGCGGTGCAGCGACCAGGAATGAGCAGTTCTTC.